The TCR beta chain under discussion was sequenced for a study of Graves' ophthalmopathy and Graves' hyperthyroidism. RNA transcripts yielded amplified TCR beta CDR3 regions. A first-round RT-PCR used HTBI primers, followed by a second-round multiplex PCR. TCRdb used MiXCR to reprocess the multiplex PCR reads, holding one entry per CDR3 protein. The table includes almost 750,000 distinct CDR3 sequences, approximately 40% detected once. Findings and limits, study-wide: The majority of expanded thyroid clonotypes above 0.001 frequency also occurred in blood. Using 13 signatures, a model distinguished ophthalmopathy from stable hyperthyroidism, reaching just under 90% sensitivity and roughly 80% specificity.

Concerning this clonotype: The antigen is undetermined.

Trimming removed 7 bases at V and 2 bases at J, with 11 bases between. Germline CDR1 and CDR2: ENHRY and SYGVKD. The CDR3 is 13 amino acids. Specimen: peripheral blood. This TCR was sampled from an adult man with Graves' ophthalmopathy. J is TRBJ1-2 and V is TRBV10-3, with D unresolved. The DNA of the CDR3 is TGTGCCATCACTGTCAGGACCAACTATGGCTACACCTTC. The encoded protein is CAITVRTNYGYTF.